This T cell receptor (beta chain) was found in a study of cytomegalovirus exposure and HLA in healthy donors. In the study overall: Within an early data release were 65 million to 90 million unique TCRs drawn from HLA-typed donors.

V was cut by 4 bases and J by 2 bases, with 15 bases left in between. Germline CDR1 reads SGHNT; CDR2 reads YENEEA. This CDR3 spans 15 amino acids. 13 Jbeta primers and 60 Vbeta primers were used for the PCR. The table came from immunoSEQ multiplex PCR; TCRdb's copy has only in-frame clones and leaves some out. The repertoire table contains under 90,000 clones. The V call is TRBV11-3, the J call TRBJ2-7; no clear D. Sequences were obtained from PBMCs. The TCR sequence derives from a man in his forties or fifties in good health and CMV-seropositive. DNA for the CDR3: TGTGCCAGCAGCTCACTATTGGCAGCTACCTACGAGCAGTACTTC. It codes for CASSSLLAATYEQYF.